This T cell receptor beta chain was sequenced for a study of tumor-infiltrating lymphocytes in primary liver carcinoma. Study-wide results and limits: Researchers found tumor-adjacent and tumor-blood pairs overlapped less than tumor region pairs.

Unsorted whole blood yielded blood RNA, and germline DNA was extracted as well. About this clonotype: Antigen: not known.

With around 500 ng total RNA as template and a constant-region primer, TCR beta cDNA was made. Three-round nested multiplex PCR performed with slightly modified ARM-PCR produced the TCR beta libraries. TRBV1-TRBV30 forward primers paired with a C-beta reverse primer were used in the first two PCR rounds, which ran roughly 10 cycles each. TCRdb re-derived calls from the multiplex PCR reads in MiXCR, one entry per CDR3 protein. The table lists 150,000 to 200,000 distinct CDR3 sequences, around 60% of them singletons. CDR3 size: 14 residues. CDR1 is MGHRA, CDR2 YSYEKL, per germline. Deletions cut 5 bases from V and 4 bases from J, with 12 bases between.

This TCR derives from a man in his forties with primary liver carcinoma and hepatitis B virus infection. The chain combines TRBV4-1 with TRBJ1-5; D not resolved. Sequenced: peripheral blood. The CDR3 sequence: CASSTRGGNQPQHF. CDR3 sequence (DNA): TGCGCCAGCAGCACCCGAGGCGGGAATCAGCCCCAGCATTTT.